Shown below are 19 T cell receptor beta chains from a single sample sequenced in a study of CD8+ T cells in alopecia areata. RNA was isolated and reverse transcribed to cDNA, the sequencing template. TCRdb's table, derived via immunoSEQ multiplex PCR, lists solely in-frame clones and lacks some. The profile shows 90,000 to 100,000 clones, around 44% of them singletons. Sequencing used CD4+ T cells sorted from blood. The receptor set was obtained from a human donor with alopecia areata.

The chain carries TRBV18 and TRBJ2-7; D is possibly TRBD1 (5 bases). The germline V gene encodes CDR1 KGHSH and CDR2 LQKENI. This CDR3 contains 11 residues. V lost 5 bases and J lost 6, with 8 bases in between. The CDR3 is CASSDRIEQYF. CDR3 DNA sequence: TGTGCCAGCTCAGACAGAATCGAGCAGTACTTC.

This clone has only a few counts. This chain connects TRBV29-1 to TRBJ2-3; 11 positions match TRBD2. The CDR3 totals 13 residues. The V gene end was trimmed by 7 bases and the J gene end by 5 bases; junction bases not matched to a gene: 5. Germline values: CDR1 SQVTM, CDR2 ANQGSEA. CDR3 in amino acids: CSATLAGGDTQYF. In nucleotides, the CDR3 is TGCAGCGCTACTCTAGCGGGGGGAGATACGCAGTATTTT.

The CDR3 spells CASSLGRNTEAFF. CDR3 nucleotide sequence: TGTGCCAGCAGTTTAGGGAGGAACACTGAAGCTTTCTTT. The chain links TRBV27 to TRBJ1-1; no firm D call. In germline, CDR1 is MNHEY, CDR2 SMNVEV (reference sequence). CDR3 length: 13 amino acids. Trimming took off 2 bases at V and 1 base at J, with 5 bases between the two ends.

The gene calls are TRBV6-6 and TRBJ2-2; D may match TRBD1 or TRBD2 (5 bases each). From germline, CDR1 is MNHNY and CDR2 SVGAGI (reference sequence). The CDR3 totals 12 residues. V lost 8 bases and J lost 3, with 7 bases in between. The CDR3 protein is CASGTYTGELFF. In nucleotides, the CDR3 is TGTGCCAGCGGGACCTACACCGGGGAGCTGTTTTTT.

The CDR3 sequence is CASSLGELGGGETQYF. CDR3 nucleotide sequence: TGCGCCAGCAGCTTGGGGGAACTCGGAGGTGGAGAGACCCAGTACTTC. The chain is built from TRBV5-1 and TRBJ2-5; the D gene is possibly TRBD2 (5 bases). Germline loops: CDR1 SGHRS, CDR2 YFSETQ. CDR3 size: 16 residues. The V end lost 0 bases, the J end lost 4 bases, and 16 bases lay between the germline ends.

This clone was counted between two and nine times. The gene calls are TRBV27 and TRBJ2-6, with D unclear. The CDR3 covers 14 residues. CDR1 and CDR2 (germline): MNHEY, SMNVEV (reference sequence). The V end was cut by 4 bases, the J end by 1 base, with 5 bases between. CDR3 coding DNA: TGTGCCAGCAGTTCCCTGTCTGGGGCCAACGTCCTGACTTTC. Its protein is CASSSLSGANVLTF.

This clone came up a few times. The genes are TRBV4-2 and TRBJ2-3; D is uncertain. This CDR3 is built from 13 residues. Germline values: CDR1 LGHNA, CDR2 YNFKEQ. V was cut by 5 bases and J by 1 base, with 7 bases left in between. The CDR3 bases are TGTGCCAGCAGCTTATTGGGCACAGATACGCAGTATTTT. This gives the protein CASSLLGTDTQYF.

This clone was seen once. The genes are TRBV5-1 and TRBJ2-7; tentatively, D is TRBD2 (5 bases). Germline assignment: CDR1 SGHRS and CDR2 YFSETQ. Trimming shortened V by 7 bases and J by 0 bases, and 11 bases separated the two germline ends. This CDR3 comprises 13 residues. The CDR3 sequence is CASSSGSSYEQYF. The CDR3, as DNA: TGCGCCAGCTCGTCGGGGAGCTCCTACGAGCAGTACTTC.

In its sample, this clone was seen once. This sequence joins TRBV28 and TRBJ2-1; possibly TRBD2 for D (6 bases). V was clipped by 6 bases and J by 0 bases, with 18 bases between them. This CDR3 comprises 17 residues. Looked up from germline, CDR1 is MDHEN and CDR2 is SYDVKM. The CDR3 nucleotides read TGTGCCAGCAGCAGGCTACTGGCGGGACTCTCCTACAATGAGCAGTTCTTC. It codes for CASSRLLAGLSYNEQFF.

This clone was recorded a few times. The V and J genes are TRBV5-8 and TRBJ2-6; D gene uncertain. Germline-derived CDR1 and CDR2 are SGHTS and YDEGEE. This CDR3 has 15 amino acids. Trimming stripped 4 bases from V and 0 bases from J, with 8 bases between. The CDR3 loop reads CASSLIPSGANVLTF. The CDR3 DNA reads as TGTGCCAGCAGCCTTATACCCTCTGGGGCCAACGTCCTGACTTTC.

This clone was counted only a few times. The rearrangement links TRBV23-1 to TRBJ2-5, with D unresolved. TRBV23-1 is labeled an ORF, and its function is uncertain. CDR3 length equals 15 residues. With 6 bases removed from V and 1 base from J, the gap between germline ends came to 15 bases. CDR3 coding DNA: TGCGCCAGCAGCGACCTAGAGACACCCCAAGAGACCCAGTACTTC. Translated, it gives CASSDLETPQETQYF.

The genes are TRBV2 and TRBJ2-5, with D possibly matching TRBD1 (6 bases). The CDR3 totals 13 residues. Germline assignment: CDR1 SNHLY and CDR2 FYNNEI. V lost 10 bases, J lost 5 bases, and 17 bases lay in between. CDR3 amino acids: CATLRGEYETQYF. The CDR3 DNA is TGTGCCACTCTCAGGGGCGAATATGAGACCCAGTACTTC.

V is TRBV19 and J is TRBJ2-3, with TRBD1 identical over 7 bases. V shed 5 bases and J 5 bases; nucleotides not matched to a gene: 10. CDR3 length: 15 amino acids. Germline V gene sequence: CDR1 LNHDA, CDR2 SQIVND (reference sequence). CDR3 bases: TGTGCCAGTAGTGTCCGGGACAGTCCAAGAGATACGCAGTATTTT. It specifies CASSVRDSPRDTQYF. Looking up the rest from reference TRBV19 and TRBJ2-3 gives the full variable domain: DGGITQSPKYLFRKEGQNVTLSCEQNLNHDAMYWYRQDPGQGLRLIYYSQIVNDFQKGDIAEGYSVSREKKESFPLTVTSAQKNPTAFYLCASSVRDSPRDTQYFGPGTRLTVL.

The chain links TRBV5-6 to TRBJ2-7; D not certain. The germline gives CDR1 SGHDT, CDR2 YYEEEE. This CDR3 is built from 11 residues. V dropped 1 base and J dropped 7 bases, with 6 bases sitting between them. CDR3 bases: TGTGCCAGCAGCTTGTATAGTGAGCAGTACTTC. This encodes CASSLYSEQYF.

The rearrangement joins TRBV29-1 to TRBJ2-5; TRBD1 matches at 9 bases. CDR1 and CDR2 (germline): SQVTM, ANQGSEA. Trimming cost V 7 bases and J 0 bases; bases outside gene matches: 9. The CDR3 extends over 15 amino acids. The CDR3, as DNA: TGCAGCGGAAGACAACAGGGGGCATACCAAGAGACCCAGTACTTC. This gives the protein CSGRQQGAYQETQYF. Combining the CDR3 with reference TRBV29-1 and TRBJ2-5 gives the whole variable domain SAVISQKPSRDICQRGTSLTIQCQVDSQVTMMFWYRQQPGQSLTLIATANQGSEATYESGFVIDKFPISRPNLTFSTLTVSNMSPEDSSIYLCSGRQQGAYQETQYFGPGTRLLVL.

This clone has just a few counts. The gene calls are TRBV14 and TRBJ2-1; D unclear. Germline-derived CDR1 and CDR2 are SGHDN and FVKESK. The CDR3 consists of 12 residues. The V end lost 2 bases, the J end lost 10 bases, and 9 bases lay between the germline ends. The CDR3 nucleotides read TGTGCCAGCAGCCAATCCCGGTTCGAGCAGTTCTTC. Encoded protein: CASSQSRFEQFF.

The CDR3 here is CASSFLGTSGTNTGELFF. CDR3 DNA: TGCGCCAGCAGCTTTCTTGGGACTAGCGGGACGAACACCGGGGAGCTGTTTTTT. The chain links TRBV5-1 to TRBJ2-2, with 13 bases matching TRBD2. The CDR3 totals 18 residues. J was trimmed by 0 bases and V by 2 bases; bases with no gene match: 4. Germline values: CDR1 SGHRS, CDR2 YFSETQ.

This chain uses TRBV29-1 with TRBJ2-2; the D call may be TRBD1 or TRBD2 (7 bases each). With 7 bases removed from V and 5 bases from J, the gap between germline ends came to 14 bases. Per germline, CDR1 SQVTM and CDR2 ANQGSEA. This CDR3 has 13 amino acids. The CDR3 region is CSANQGGTGELFF. The CDR3 DNA reads TGCAGCGCGAATCAGGGGGGGACCGGGGAGCTGTTTTTT.

This clone was picked up a small number of times. The chain has TRBV27 and TRBJ2-7; 7 bases fit TRBD1. The CDR3 sequence is 11 residues long. Trimming cost V 6 bases and J 4 bases; bases outside gene matches: 0. The germline V gene encodes CDR1 MNHEY and CDR2 SMNVEV (reference sequence). This CDR3 is CASRTGYEQYF. The CDR3 DNA reads as TGTGCCAGCAGGACAGGGTACGAGCAGTACTTC.